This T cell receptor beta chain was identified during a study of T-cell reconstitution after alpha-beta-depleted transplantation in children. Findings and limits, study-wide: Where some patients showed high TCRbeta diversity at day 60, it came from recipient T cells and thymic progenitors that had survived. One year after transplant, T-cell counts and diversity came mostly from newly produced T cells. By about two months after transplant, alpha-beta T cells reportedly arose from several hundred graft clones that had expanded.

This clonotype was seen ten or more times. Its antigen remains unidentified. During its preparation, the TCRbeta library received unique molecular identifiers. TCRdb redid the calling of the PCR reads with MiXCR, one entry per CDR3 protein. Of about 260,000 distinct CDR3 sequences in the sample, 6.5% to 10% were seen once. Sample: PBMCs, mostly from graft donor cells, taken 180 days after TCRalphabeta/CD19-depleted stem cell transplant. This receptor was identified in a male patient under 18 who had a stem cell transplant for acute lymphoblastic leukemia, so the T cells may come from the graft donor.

The CDR3 coding sequence is TGTGCCAGCAGCCCCTGGACAGGGAAAGAGACCCAGTACTTC. It specifies CASSPWTGKETQYF. The chain employs TRBV9 and TRBJ2-5; 8 bases match TRBD1. CDR1 SGDLS and CDR2 YYNGEE come from the germline V gene. Trimming cost V 4 bases and J 3 bases; bases outside gene matches: 5. The CDR3 runs to 14 residues.